This T cell receptor beta chain was captured by sequencing in a study of blood T cell repertoires in COVID-19. This table comes from immunoSEQ multiplex PCR, and its TCRdb copy is limited to in-frame clones, with some not included. The sample lists approximately 290,000 clones; under 85% were seen once. CDR3 length equals 13 residues. Germline V CDR1 and CDR2: SEHNR, FQNEAQ (reference sequence). V was pared by 3 bases and J by 7 bases, with 9 bases between. The sequenced sample was peripheral blood. The V gene is TRBV7-9, the J gene TRBJ1-4, with D unresolved. The origin of this receptor is a human donor with COVID-19, enrolled during active disease. The donor label of this sample is uncertain. The CDR3 reads CASSFSGSEKLFF. In nucleotides, the CDR3 is TGTGCCAGCAGCTTTTCGGGTTCTGAAAAACTGTTTTTT. Filled out from reference TRBV7-9 and TRBJ1-4, the complete variable domain reads DTGVSQNPRHKITKRGQNVTFRCDPISEHNRLYWYRQTLGQGPEFLTYFQNEAQLEKSRLLSDRFSAERPKGSFSTLEIQRTEQGDSAMYLCASSFSGSEKLFFGSGTQLSVL.